The following is a T cell receptor (beta chain) sequence with its context. This sample is drawn from a study of beta chain features in type 1 diabetes. The authors reverse transcribed all of the isolated RNA, so sequencing captured expressed TCRB transcripts. Method: immunoSEQ multiplex PCR; TCRdb's copy keeps in-frame clones and lacks some. The sample consists of hundreds of thousands of clones, around 10% of them appearing once. The TCR comes from a woman aged 18-35 years in good health. The specimen was naive CD4+ T cells from blood.

The CDR3 DNA reads TGTGCCAGCAGTGAATCACGGGGGTCCCCAGCGGAGCAGTTCTTC. Translated: CASSESRGSPAEQFF. The genes are TRBV25-1 and TRBJ2-1; D possibly corresponds to TRBD2 (6 bases). The CDR3 consists of 15 residues. Trimming took 1 base from V and 10 from J, leaving 17 bases between them. CDR1 MGHDK and CDR2 SYGVNS come from the germline V gene.